A selection of T cell receptor beta chains follows, all from one sample in a study of OX40 agonist ivuxolimab in advanced cancers. Libraries were prepared by immunoSEQ multiplex PCR; TCRdb keeps only in-frame clonotypes and omits some of them. Altogether some 46,000 clones are present, around 94% being singletons, with the ten largest covering more than 9.5%. The specimen comprised CD4+ or CD8+ T cells sorted from blood, sampled in a trial of the OX40 agonist ivuxolimab. These receptors were taken from an adult with an advanced solid tumor such as melanoma, head and neck, liver or kidney cancer. Each CDR3 is given with its conserved first and last residue. The D gene is left open where the match is weak. Clone size appears in some rows only: once, few, many, or a class for an expanded clone.

NA	NA	TRBV27	TRBJ2-1	CASSLSPGEQFF	TGTGCCAGCAGTTTATCCCCTGGGGAGCAGTTCTTC
TRBD2	once	TRBV9	TRBJ2-5	CASSASGNSQETQYF	TGTGCCAGCAGCGCTAGCGGTAACTCCCAAGAGACCCAGTACTTC
NA	NA	TRBV6-5	TRBJ2-5	CASSHRDMMMKTQYF	TGTGCCAGCAGTCACCGGGACATGATGATGAAGACCCAGTACTTC
TRBD1	NA	TRBV5-6	TRBJ2-1	CASSPGGRGHPNEQFF	TGTGCCAGCAGCCCCGGTGGCAGGGGGCACCCCAATGAGCAGTTCTTC
NA	NA	TRBV28	TRBJ2-2	CASTPKSTRTGELFF	TGTGCCAGCACCCCTAAGTCCACAAGGACCGGGGAGCTGTTTTTT
NA	few	TRBV11-2	TRBJ2-3	CASSLDVIDASFADTQYF	TGTGCCAGCAGCTTAGATGTGATTGATGCTAGCTTTGCAGATACGCAGTATTTT
NA	NA	TRBV9	TRBJ2-5	CASGPGAGQDTQYF	TGTGCCAGCGGACCAGGGGCAGGGCAAGATACCCAGTACTTC
TRBD2	NA	TRBV11-2	TRBJ2-5	CASSLGSGNLETQYF	TGTGCCAGCAGCTTAGGTAGCGGGAACCTTGAGACCCAGTACTTC
TRBD1	NA	TRBV5-4	TRBJ2-3	CASSPTGQGEEDTQYF	TGTGCCAGCAGCCCAACGGGACAGGGGGAAGAAGATACGCAGTATTTT
NA	NA	TRBV2	TRBJ1-1	CASSEVGQRSTEAFF	TGTGCCAGCAGTGAAGTAGGGCAGAGGAGCACTGAAGCTTTCTTT
NA	NA	TRBV7-6	TRBJ2-1	CASSLDGGGYNEQFF	TGTGCCAGCAGCTTAGATGGGGGCGGCTACAATGAGCAGTTCTTC
NA	NA	TRBV7-9	TRBJ2-7	CASSLAGSGDFEQYF	TGTGCCAGCAGCTTAGCGGGGTCAGGGGACTTCGAGCAGTACTTC
NA	NA	TRBV30	TRBJ1-1	CAWTSVPMNTEAFF	TGTGCCTGGACCTCAGTACCGATGAACACTGAAGCTTTCTTT